Listed here is a single T cell receptor (beta chain). What it binds is not known. A junction end diverges from the germline sequence, so it may reflect a read error. The entry originates in a study of T cell responses to AZD1222 COVID-19 vaccine. Study outcomes and limitations: White British people made up most donors, females outnumbered males, and clonal diversity was possibly underestimated.

Some clones are missing from TCRdb's copy, which holds only in-frame ones; the method was immunoSEQ multiplex PCR. The table has 100,000 to 120,000 clones, 82% seen once. This material consisted of peripheral blood, taken on day 0 of AZD1222 vaccination. The TCR comes from an adult in good health.

The CDR3 coding sequence is TGTGCCAGCAGAGTAACAGGGGGGAACGCTGAAGCTTTCTTT. Its translation: CASRVTGGNAEAFF. The rearrangement links TRBV2 to TRBJ1-1, with 8 bases matching TRBD1. Germline V gives CDR1 SNHLY, CDR2 FYNNEI. CDR3 length equals 14 residues.